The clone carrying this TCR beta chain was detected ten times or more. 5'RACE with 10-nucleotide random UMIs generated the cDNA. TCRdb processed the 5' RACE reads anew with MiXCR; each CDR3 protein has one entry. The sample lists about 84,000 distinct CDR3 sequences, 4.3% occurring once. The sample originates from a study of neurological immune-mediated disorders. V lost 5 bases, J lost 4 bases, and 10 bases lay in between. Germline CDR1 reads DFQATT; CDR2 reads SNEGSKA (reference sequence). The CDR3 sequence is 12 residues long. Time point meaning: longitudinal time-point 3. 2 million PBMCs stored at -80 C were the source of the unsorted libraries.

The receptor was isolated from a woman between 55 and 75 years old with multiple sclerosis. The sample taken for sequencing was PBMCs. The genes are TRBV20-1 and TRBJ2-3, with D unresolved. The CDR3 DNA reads TGCAGTGCTCCAGTTAGGGCAGATACGCAGTATTTT. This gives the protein CSAPVRADTQYF.